One and the same sample provided the 19 T cell receptor beta chains below, sequenced in a study of blood T cell repertoires in COVID-19. The protocol was immunoSEQ multiplex PCR, while the TCRdb copy is restricted to in-frame clones and leaves out a portion. The top ten clones hold about 9.4% of a sample with about 140,000 clones, 84% of them seen once. The source material was peripheral blood. All receptors come from a man aged 55 to 70 with active or convalescent COVID-19.

The chain links TRBV5-1 to TRBJ2-3; TRBD1 matches 8 bases. This CDR3 contains 15 residues. V lost 0 bases, J lost 6 bases, and 6 bases stayed unmatched. Germline lookup yields CDR1 SGHRS and CDR2 YFSETQ. The CDR3 nucleotides are TGCGCCAGCAGCTTGGGGCAGGGGGCGGTGGATACGCAGTATTTT. This gives the protein CASSLGQGAVDTQYF.

V gene TRBV24-1 combines with J gene TRBJ2-1; 11 nucleotides line up with TRBD2. V shed 4 bases and J 5 bases; nucleotides not matched to a gene: 3. Germline V gives CDR1 KGHDR, CDR2 SFDVKD. The CDR3 contains 15 residues. The CDR3 reads CATSEKGLADNEQFF. The CDR3 DNA follows: TGTGCCACCAGTGAAAAGGGACTAGCGGACAATGAGCAGTTCTTC.

The V gene is TRBV19, the J gene TRBJ1-6; 12 nucleotides match TRBD1. Germline trimming cut 1 base from V and 0 bases from J; bases unmatched to any gene: 4. Germline values: CDR1 LNHDA, CDR2 SQIVND (reference sequence). The CDR3 runs to 19 residues. In DNA, the CDR3 is TGTGCCAGTAGTATAGGGGACAGGGGGCAAAGCTCCTATAATTCACCCCTCCACTTT. Translated, it gives CASSIGDRGQSSYNSPLHF.

The J gene is TRBJ2-1, the V gene TRBV27; 7 bases align to TRBD1. Germline V gene lookup returns CDR1 MNHEY and CDR2 SMNVEV (reference sequence). The CDR3 sequence is 13 residues long. V was pared by 5 bases and J by 10 bases, with 8 bases of the junction left unmatched. The CDR3 is CASSPQGDPEQFF. CDR3 bases: TGTGCCAGCAGTCCCCAGGGGGATCCCGAGCAGTTCTTC.

The rearrangement uses TRBV30 and TRBJ1-3, with 9 nucleotides matching TRBD1. Germline CDR1 is GTSNPN and CDR2 is SVGIG (reference sequence). V shed 5 bases, J shed 4 bases, and the junction held 15 bases outside the gene matches. There are 17 residues in the CDR3. CDR3 loop: CAWAGTGKENWGNTIYF. The CDR3 bases are TGTGCCTGGGCCGGGACAGGGAAGGAAAACTGGGGAAACACCATATATTTT.

A few counts support this clone. J is TRBJ2-7 and V is TRBV28; possible D gene TRBD1, 6 bases. Trimming removed 2 bases from V and 7 bases from J, with 12 bases in between. Germline values: CDR1 MDHEN, CDR2 SYDVKM. CDR3 size: 13 residues. The CDR3 nucleotides read TGTGCCAGCAGTTTAGTTAGGGGGAGAGAGCAGTACGTC. This sequence encodes CASSLVRGREQYV.

Concerning this clone itself: The same CDR3 is also encoded by other DNA sequences in this sample. The rearrangement joins TRBV4-3 to TRBJ2-5; tentatively, D is TRBD2 (6 bases). Germline V gene sequence: CDR1 LGHNA, CDR2 YSLEER. The length of the CDR3 is 15 residues. The ends were cut back, 0 bases at V and 2 bases at J, with 10 bases in the middle. The CDR3 protein is CASSQDLAAQETQYF. CDR3 sequence (DNA): TGCGCCAGCAGCCAAGATTTAGCGGCACAAGAGACCCAGTACTTC.

This chain uses TRBV6-2 or TRBV6-3 with TRBJ2-2; TRBD2 aligns across 8 bases. The germline V gene has CDR1 MNHEY and CDR2 SVGEGT. V lost 5 bases to trimming and J lost 4 bases; unmatched junction nucleotides: 6. The CDR3 length is 15 residues. Here the CDR3 DNA reads TGTGCCAGCAGTATCGCGGGGGGTAGCACCGGGGAGCTGTTTTTT. It translates to CASSIAGGSTGELFF.

The genes are TRBV27 and TRBJ2-3; a weak D match, TRBD2 (6 bases). The CDR3 has 15 amino acids. The V and J ends lost 2 bases and 6 bases respectively, with 15 bases between them. Looked up from germline, CDR1 is MNHEY and CDR2 is SMNVEV (reference sequence). CDR3 sequence reads: CASSLGPAGSDTQYF. The DNA for the CDR3 is TGTGCCAGCAGTTTAGGTCCTGCGGGGTCGGATACGCAGTATTTT.

This clone came up once. This chain links TRBV18 with TRBJ1-4; D is perhaps TRBD1 (5 bases). Trimming removed 0 bases at V and 7 bases at J, with 15 bases between. This CDR3 is built from 16 residues. In germline, CDR1 is KGHSH, CDR2 LQKENI. The DNA for the CDR3 is TGTGCCAGCTCACCACCGGCCGGGACTGATAGTGAAAAACTGTTTTTT. Its protein is CASSPPAGTDSEKLFF.

The V gene is TRBV30, the J gene TRBJ1-2, with a possible D match to TRBD1 (5 bases). Germline-derived CDR1 and CDR2 are GTSNPN and SVGIG (reference sequence). Trimming removed 3 bases from V and 5 bases from J, with 16 bases in between. The CDR3 consists of 14 residues. CDR3 coding DNA: TGTGCCTGGAGCTTCAGGGCCCTCGGATATGGCTACACCTTC. Its protein product is CAWSFRALGYGYTF. The full variable domain, its missing parts supplied by reference TRBV30 and TRBJ1-2, is SQTIHQWPATLVQPVGSPLSLECTVEGTSNPNLYWYRQAAGRGLQLLFYSVGIGQISSEVPQNLSASRPQDRQFILSSKKLLLSDSGFYLCAWSFRALGYGYTFGSGTRLTVV.

The chain employs TRBV4-3 and TRBJ1-2; 7 bases map to TRBD1. In germline, CDR1 is LGHNA, CDR2 YSLEER. V shed 3 bases and J 0 bases; nucleotides not matched to a gene: 4. The CDR3 is 15 amino acids. The CDR3 DNA sequence: TGCGCCAGCAGCCAGACAGGGCTTTCTAACTATGGCTACACCTTC. It specifies CASSQTGLSNYGYTF.

This clone is a singleton in its sample. The chain employs TRBV7-6 and TRBJ1-2, with unresolved D. Trimming stripped 5 bases from V and 4 bases from J, with 14 bases between. The CDR3 has 14 amino acids. Germline values: CDR1 SGHVS, CDR2 FNYEAQ. In nucleotides, the CDR3 is TGTGCCAGCAGCCTAAGCCCTACAGCCTATGGCTACACCTTC. The encoded protein is CASSLSPTAYGYTF.

The chain recombines TRBV29-1 with TRBJ1-1; TRBD1 might be the D (6 bases). CDR3 length: 14 residues. With 6 bases removed from V and 1 base from J, the gap between germline ends came to 15 bases. CDR1 is SQVTM and CDR2 is ANQGSEA in the germline V gene. CDR3 coding DNA: TGCAGCGTGGGGGCCTTCCGGGGGAACACTGAAGCTTTCTTT. Protein sequence: CSVGAFRGNTEAFF. The entire variable domain, with the rest obtained from reference TRBV29-1 and TRBJ1-1, is as follows: SAVISQKPSRDICQRGTSLTIQCQVDSQVTMMFWYRQQPGQSLTLIATANQGSEATYESGFVIDKFPISRPNLTFSTLTVSNMSPEDSSIYLCSVGAFRGNTEAFFGQGTRLTVV.

The genes are TRBV2 and TRBJ2-7; 8 bases fit TRBD2. This CDR3 is built from 13 residues. V shed 7 bases, J shed 2 bases, and the junction held 4 bases outside the gene matches. The germline CDR1 and CDR2 sequences are SNHLY and FYNNEI. The CDR3 coding sequence is TGTGCCAGCAAGGACGGGGGGGCCTACGAGCAGTACTTC. Its translation: CASKDGGAYEQYF.

This clone was observed a handful of times. The CDR3 sequence is CASSLGTGTIYEQYV. The CDR3 DNA is TGCGCCAGCAGCTTAGGGACAGGGACAATCTACGAGCAGTACGTC. The chain joins TRBV5-1 to TRBJ2-7, with 9 bases matching TRBD1. Trimming took 2 bases from V and 3 from J; bases not matched to a gene: 6. Germline CDR1 SGHRS, CDR2 YFSETQ. The CDR3 totals 15 residues.

The chain combines TRBV9 with TRBJ2-1; 9 nucleotides align to TRBD2. After removal of 4 bases from V and 4 bases from J, the junction contained 6 bases not matched to a gene. The CDR3 contains 15 residues. CDR1 SGDLS and CDR2 YYNGEE come from the germline V gene. CDR3 in DNA: TGTGCCAGCAGCCCGACTAGCGGAGGATACAATGAGCAGTTCTTC. Its translation: CASSPTSGGYNEQFF. Together with reference TRBV9 and TRBJ2-1, the CDR3 gives the full variable domain: DSGVTQTPKHLITATGQRVTLRCSPRSGDLSVYWYQQSLDQGLQFLIQYYNGEERAKGNILERFSAQQFPDLHSELNLSSLELGDSALYFCASSPTSGGYNEQFFGPGTRLTVL.

CDR3: CASSRTGPPYGYTF. CDR3 coding DNA: TGTGCCAGCAGCCGAACAGGGCCTCCCTATGGCTACACCTTC. J is TRBJ1-2 and V is TRBV14; a weak D match, TRBD1 (6 bases). Deletions cut 4 bases from V and 4 bases from J, with 13 bases between. CDR1 is SGHDN and CDR2 is FVKESK in the germline V gene. This CDR3 contains 14 residues.

The V gene is TRBV6-5, the J gene TRBJ1-4; weak D call: TRBD1 (5 bases). V lost 5 bases and J 7 bases, leaving 14 bases between the germline ends. CDR1 is MNHEY, CDR2 SVGAGI, per germline. This CDR3 comprises 14 residues. The CDR3 region is CASSPGRGGEKLFF. In DNA, the CDR3 is TGTGCCAGCAGTCCGGGACGGGGAGGTGAAAAACTGTTTTTT.